Listed below are T cell receptor beta chains from one sample, sequenced in a study of CD8+ T cells in alopecia areata. Sequencing was performed with immunoSEQ multiplex PCR; in TCRdb, only in-frame clones are kept and a portion is missing. The data show hundreds of thousands of clones, under 70% seen once. The source material was CD4+ T cells sorted from blood, sampled at week 0. Receptor source: a human donor with alopecia areata. The CDR3 runs from the conserved cysteine through the conserved F or W. A D gene is named only where the DNA matches it firmly. Expanded clones get a size class; other rows say once, few or many, or leave the size out.

clone_size j_call d_call v_call cdr3_aa cdr3_nt
- TRBJ2-7 - TRBV30 CAWSVIGQGYYEQYF TGTGCCTGGAGTGTAATCGGGCAGGGGTACTACGAGCAGTACTTC
- TRBJ1-3 - TRBV30 CAGDGRSGNTIYF TGTGCCGGCGACGGCCGCTCTGGAAACACCATATATTTT
- TRBJ1-6 - TRBV2 CASSDGRNSPLHF TGTGCCAGCAGTGACGGACGTAATTCACCCCTCCACTTT
- TRBJ1-2 - TRBV11-1 CASSFEADSNYGYTF TGTGCCAGCAGCTTTGAGGCAGACTCTAACTATGGCTACACCTTC
- TRBJ2-5 - TRBV29-1 CSVGPGEETQYF TGCAGCGTTGGGCCGGGGGAGGAGACCCAGTACTTC
- TRBJ2-3 - TRBV19 CASGSRDTQYF TGTGCCAGTGGTTCTCGGGATACGCAGTATTTT
- TRBJ2-6 - TRBV5-1 CASSLVGGGSGANVLTF TGCGCCAGCAGCTTGGTTGGAGGGGGATCTGGGGCCAACGTCCTGACTTTC
- TRBJ1-1 - TRBV20-1 CSASDGGEAFF TGCAGTGCTAGTGACGGGGGAGAAGCTTTCTTT
- TRBJ1-5 - TRBV30 CAWSRGADQPQHF TGTGCCTGGAGTCGGGGGGCAGATCAGCCCCAGCATTTT
- TRBJ2-5 - TRBV5-1 CASSLEPVSETQYF TGCGCCAGCAGCTTGGAACCGGTGTCGGAGACCCAGTACTTC
- TRBJ1-3 TRBD1 TRBV7-9 CASSLWTGVTTIYF TGTGCCAGCAGCTTATGGACAGGGGTTACCACCATATATTTT
- TRBJ2-7 TRBD1 TRBV29-1 CSLSQGAGYEQYF TGCAGCCTGTCTCAGGGGGCAGGCTACGAGCAGTACTTC
few TRBJ2-7 - TRBV10-3 CAISESSWQSYEQYF TGTGCCATCAGTGAGTCGTCTTGGCAGAGCTACGAGCAGTACTTC
once TRBJ1-6 - TRBV29-1 CSARVTPGSPLHF TGCAGCGCGCGGGTTACCCCCGGTTCACCCCTCCACTTT
few TRBJ2-6 - TRBV29-1 CSVWGANVLTF TGCAGCGTTTGGGGGGCCAACGTCCTGACTTTC
- TRBJ2-2 - TRBV18 CASSPPAGSATGELFF TGTGCCAGCTCACCACCCGCAGGGTCGGCCACCGGGGAGCTGTTTTTT
- TRBJ1-6 TRBD1 TRBV30 CAWSGVLGTGNSPLHF TGTGCCTGGAGTGGGGTCCTTGGGACAGGGAATTCACCCCTCCACTTT
once TRBJ1-6 - TRBV4-2 CASSQGAFDSPLHF TGTGCCAGCAGCCAGGGGGCATTTGATTCACCCCTCCACTTT
- TRBJ1-6 - TRBV30 CAWSRRGSYNSPLHF TGTGCCTGGAGTCGAAGGGGATCCTATAATTCACCCCTCCACTTT
- TRBJ1-5 - TRBV29-1 CSAGGVGNQPQHF TGCAGCGCCGGAGGGGTGGGCAATCAGCCCCAGCATTTT
- TRBJ1-2 - TRBV30 CAWSVGFPHGYTF TGTGCCTGGAGTGTCGGATTCCCCCATGGCTACACCTTC
- TRBJ2-5 TRBD1 TRBV5-6 CASNDREETQYF TGTGCCAGCAACGACAGGGAGGAGACCCAGTACTTC
- TRBJ2-3 - TRBV19 CASSAADTQYF TGTGCCAGTTCTGCTGCAGATACGCAGTATTTT
- TRBJ2-5 TRBD1 TRBV29-1 CSHRGRETQYF TGCAGCCACAGGGGGCGAGAGACCCAGTACTTC
once TRBJ1-2 - TRBV27 CASSPGPYGYTF TGTGCCAGCAGTCCAGGTCCTTATGGCTACACCTTC
- TRBJ2-1 TRBD2 TRBV7-9 CATGPGLAYNEQFF TGTGCCACCGGCCCGGGACTAGCTTACAATGAGCAGTTCTTC
once TRBJ2-7 TRBD1 TRBV29-1 CSTSDRAEQYF TGCAGCACATCCGACAGGGCCGAGCAGTACTTC
- TRBJ2-5 - TRBV30 CAWSKQGPETQYF TGTGCCTGGAGTAAGCAGGGTCCAGAGACCCAGTACTTC
- TRBJ1-2 TRBD1 TRBV2 CASSPRTGNYGYTF TGTGCCAGCAGTCCTCGGACAGGGAACTATGGCTACACCTTC
- TRBJ1-2 - TRBV30 CAWRGPRYGYTF TGTGCCTGGAGGGGGCCCAGATATGGCTACACCTTC
- TRBJ2-3 TRBD2 TRBV2 CASSSGLAATDTQYF TGTGCCAGCAGCTCGGGACTAGCGGCAACAGATACGCAGTATTTT
- TRBJ1-1 - TRBV20-1 CSARLMSTFF TGCAGTGCTAGGTTAATGAGTACTTTCTTT
- TRBJ1-1 - TRBV30 CAWSEGAEAFF TGTGCCTGGAGTGAGGGGGCTGAAGCTTTCTTT
- TRBJ2-6 - TRBV7-9 CASSLNSGANVLTF TGTGCCAGCAGTCTGAACTCTGGGGCCAACGTCCTGACTTTC
- TRBJ1-1 - TRBV4-2 CASSQEKGSTEAFF TGTGCCAGCAGCCAAGAGAAGGGCTCCACTGAAGCTTTCTTT
- TRBJ2-3 - TRBV6-5 CASSFLGTDTQYF TGTGCCAGCAGTTTCCTCGGGACAGATACGCAGTATTTT
- TRBJ1-5 - TRBV29-1 CSVARGGNQPQHF TGCAGCGTTGCCAGGGGCGGCAATCAGCCCCAGCATTTT
- TRBJ2-5 - TRBV5-1 CASSLAQVQETQYF TGCGCCAGCAGCTTGGCTCAGGTCCAAGAGACCCAGTACTTC
few TRBJ1-1 - TRBV30 CAWSVRTNTEAFF TGTGCCTGGAGTGTACGTACGAACACTGAAGCTTTCTTT
- TRBJ2-3 - TRBV10-3 CAISIKTGPFTDTQYF TGTGCCATCAGTATTAAGACAGGACCCTTCACAGATACGCAGTATTTT
- TRBJ2-1 TRBD2 TRBV30 CASLTGTRLYNEQFF TGTGCCTCCCTTACCGGGACTAGGCTCTACAATGAGCAGTTCTTC
- TRBJ2-1 - TRBV29-1 CSVEARANNEQFF TGCAGCGTTGAGGCCCGGGCAAACAATGAGCAGTTCTTC
- TRBJ1-4 - TRBV23-1 CASSHPGLNENLFF TGCGCCAGCAGTCATCCCGGCCTAAATGAAAATCTGTTTTTT
- TRBJ2-7 TRBD1 TRBV30 CAWSIKGQGRGEQYF TGTGCCTGGAGCATTAAGGGACAGGGACGTGGGGAGCAGTACTTC
few TRBJ2-1 TRBD2 TRBV5-4 CASSFGRGGGNEQFF TGTGCCAGCAGCTTCGGACGGGGGGGAGGCAATGAGCAGTTCTTC
- TRBJ1-2 TRBD1 TRBV25-1 CASSREGAYTF TGTGCCAGCAGTCGCGAGGGGGCCTACACCTTC
- TRBJ1-1 - TRBV11-1 CASSSKNRVWTEAFF TGTGCCAGCAGCTCGAAGAACAGGGTCTGGACTGAAGCTTTCTTT
- TRBJ1-4 - TRBV30 CAWSVQGGNEKLFF TGTGCCTGGAGTGTACAGGGTGGGAATGAAAAACTGTTTTTT